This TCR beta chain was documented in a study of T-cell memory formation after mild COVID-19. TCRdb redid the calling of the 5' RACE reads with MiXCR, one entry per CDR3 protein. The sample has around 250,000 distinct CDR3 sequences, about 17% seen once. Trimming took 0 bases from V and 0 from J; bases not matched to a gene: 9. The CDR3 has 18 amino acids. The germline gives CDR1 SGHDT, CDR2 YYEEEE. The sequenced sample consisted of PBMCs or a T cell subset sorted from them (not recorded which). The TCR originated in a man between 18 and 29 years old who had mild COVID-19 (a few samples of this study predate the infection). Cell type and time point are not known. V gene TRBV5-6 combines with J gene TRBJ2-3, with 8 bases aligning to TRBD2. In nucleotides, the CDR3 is TGTGCCAGCAGCTTGGTTCGGGGGGGCCCGGGGAGCACAGATACGCAGTATTTT. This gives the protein CASSLVRGGPGSTDTQYF.